These T cell receptor beta chains were read from a single sample in a study of blood T cell repertoires in COVID-19. The protocol was immunoSEQ multiplex PCR, while the TCRdb copy is restricted to in-frame clones and leaves out a portion. There are 200,000 to 300,000 clones in the sample; 87% occur only once, and 2.3% lies in the top ten. Sequencing used peripheral blood. Source of these receptors: a woman in her 50s with acute or convalescent COVID-19. Both conserved end residues are part of each CDR3. The D gene is left open where the match is weak. The size field is filled for only some rows; it gives once, few, many or a size class.

NA TRBJ2-7 TRBV28 NA TGTGCCAGCAGCCGCAGCGATTCCTCCTACGAGCAGTACTTC CASSRSDSSYEQYF
TRBD1 TRBJ1-2 TRBV5-4 once TGTGCCAGCAGCCCCGGGACAGGGAGGATCGACTATGGCTACACCTTC CASSPGTGRIDYGYTF
TRBD2 TRBJ2-5 TRBV5-1 NA TGCGCCAGCAGCTTGGCCCTAGCGGGCCAAGAGACCCAGTACTTC CASSLALAGQETQYF
NA TRBJ1-2 TRBV6-2/TRBV6-3 NA TGTGCCAGCAGTTACTCCAGACAGAGGCGTTGGTATGGCTACACCTTC CASSYSRQRRWYGYTF
TRBD1 TRBJ1-4 TRBV7-9 NA TGTGCCAGCAGCCAGGGACAGGGAGAAAAACTGTTTTTT CASSQGQGEKLFF
TRBD2 TRBJ2-3 TRBV28 NA TGTGCCAGCAGTTTCAAGGAGCGGGAAACGATTAGCACAGATACGCAGTATTTT CASSFKERETISTDTQYF
NA TRBJ2-5 TRBV9 NA TGTGCCAGCAGCGTAGAGCCGCGAGGTAAAGAGACCCAGTACTTC CASSVEPRGKETQYF
TRBD1 TRBJ1-2 TRBV5-1 NA TGCGCCAGCAGCTTGGACAGGGGGAAATATGGCTACACCTTC CASSLDRGKYGYTF
NA TRBJ2-7 TRBV18 NA TGTGCCAGCTCACGTAACAGGGACGAGCAGTACTTC CASSRNRDEQYF
TRBD1 TRBJ1-2 TRBV19 NA TGTGCCAGTAGTGTTTCGGGACAGGGGAAGGGCTATGGCTACACCTTC CASSVSGQGKGYGYTF
TRBD2 TRBJ2-7 TRBV5-4 NA TGTGCCAGCAGCTCCCCTAGCGGGAGTTCCTACGAGCAGTACTTC CASSSPSGSSYEQYF
NA TRBJ2-7 TRBV12-3/TRBV12-4 NA TGTGCCAGCAGTACCAGGTTCTCCTACGAGCAGTACTTC CASSTRFSYEQYF
NA TRBJ2-7 TRBV28 NA TGTGCCAGCTGTAAAGCGGATACCTACGAGCAGTACTTC CASCKADTYEQYF
NA TRBJ2-2 TRBV5-1 NA TGCGCCAGCAGCACCGGACAGACCGGGGAGCTGTTTTTT CASSTGQTGELFF